Listed here are 29 T cell receptor beta chains from one sample, sequenced in a study of blood T cell repertoires in COVID-19. This table comes from immunoSEQ multiplex PCR, and its TCRdb copy is limited to in-frame clones, with some not included. The table shows around 190,000 clones, with roughly 84% occurring only once. The sample was peripheral blood. The receptor source for this set is a woman of 80 years or more with acute or convalescent COVID-19.

The V gene is TRBV5-4, the J gene TRBJ2-4; D perhaps matches TRBD2 (7 bases). V was clipped by 4 bases and J by 0 bases, with 17 bases between them. CDR3 length: 17 residues. Germline values: CDR1 SGHNT, CDR2 YYREEE (reference sequence). For the CDR3, the DNA is TGTGCCAGCAGCAAGGGGGGGAGGGCCGCAGCCAAAAACATTCAGTACTTC. It specifies CASSKGGRAAAKNIQYF.

The V gene is TRBV5-4, the J gene TRBJ1-1, with 7 bases lining up with TRBD1. The CDR3 covers 17 residues. J lost 6 bases, V lost 1 base, and 15 bases had no gene match. From germline, CDR1 is SGHNT and CDR2 YYREEE (reference sequence). For the CDR3, the DNA is TGTGCCAGCAGCTTGTTCGGGCAGGGGGGCCGGCGGGCTGAAGCTTTCTTT. The encoded protein is CASSLFGQGGRRAEAFF. The entire variable domain, with the rest obtained from reference TRBV5-4 and TRBJ1-1, is as follows: ETGVTQSPTHLIKTRGQQVTLRCSSQSGHNTVSWYQQALGQGPQFIFQYYREEENGRGNFPPRFSGLQFPNYSSELNVNALELDDSALYLCASSLFGQGGRRAEAFFGQGTRLTVV.

The V call is TRBV12-3 or TRBV12-4, the J call TRBJ1-3; no clear D. Trimming removed 6 bases from V and 3 bases from J, with 9 bases in between. The CDR3 totals 13 residues. The chain's CDR3 is CASSYSFGNTIYF. The CDR3 DNA sequence: TGTGCCAGCAGCTACTCTTTTGGAAACACCATATATTTT.

The V call is TRBV6-4, the J call TRBJ2-7; D possibly corresponds to TRBD1 (5 bases). Trimming took off 6 bases at V and 0 bases at J, with 15 bases between the two ends. CDR1 MRHNA and CDR2 SNTAGT come from the germline V gene. This CDR3 is 15 amino acids long. CDR3 amino acids: CASREWAQDSYEQYF. The CDR3 DNA is TGTGCCAGCAGGGAGTGGGCACAGGACTCCTACGAGCAGTACTTC.

Here the CDR3 DNA reads TGTGCCAGCAGTTTCCCGGGACTATCCTACAATGAGCAGTTCTTC. The encoded protein is CASSFPGLSYNEQFF. V usage is TRBV27 and J usage is TRBJ2-1; TRBD2 matches at 7 bases. V was clipped by 3 bases and J by 1 base; unmatched bases: 3. Germline CDR1 and CDR2: MNHEY and SMNVEV (reference sequence). The CDR3 contains 15 residues.

This chain links TRBV19 with TRBJ2-7; possibly TRBD1 for D (5 bases). The V end lost 6 bases, the J end lost 1 base, and 19 bases lay between the germline ends. Germline V gives CDR1 LNHDA, CDR2 SQIVND (reference sequence). The CDR3 is 16 amino acids. The CDR3 sequence: CASSRSGAGSSYEQYF. In DNA, the CDR3 is TGTGCCAGTAGCAGATCTGGGGCAGGGTCTTCCTACGAGCAGTACTTC.

The rearrangement joins TRBV5-6 to TRBJ1-5; D remains unclear. The V gene's germline CDR1 is SGHDT and CDR2 YYEEEE. With 0 bases removed from V and 6 bases from J, the gap between germline ends came to 10 bases. The CDR3 consists of 14 residues. Here the CDR3 reads CASSLGALRQPQHF. DNA for the CDR3: TGTGCCAGCAGCTTGGGGGCCCTGCGTCAGCCCCAGCATTTT.

The chain joins TRBV30 to TRBJ2-4; TRBD1 matches at 12 bases. J was trimmed by 8 bases and V by 3 bases; bases with no gene match: 8. Germline assignment: CDR1 GTSNPN and CDR2 SVGIG (reference sequence). CDR3 size: 15 residues. The CDR3 here is CAWRGTGGFMDIQYF. The CDR3 nucleotides read TGTGCCTGGAGGGGGACAGGGGGCTTTATGGACATTCAGTACTTC. The complete variable domain, with remaining parts taken from reference TRBV30 and TRBJ2-4, reads SQTIHQWPATLVQPVGSPLSLECTVEGTSNPNLYWYRQAAGRGLQLLFYSVGIGQISSEVPQNLSASRPQDRQFILSSKKLLLSDSGFYLCAWRGTGGFMDIQYFGAGTRLSVL.

This clone was seen many times. This chain connects TRBV28 to TRBJ2-7; 9 bases agree with TRBD2. Per the germline V gene, CDR1 is MDHEN and CDR2 is SYDVKM. CDR3 length: 17 amino acids. The V segment lost 8 bases and the J segment 6 bases; nucleotides outside the gene matches: 20. DNA of the CDR3: TGTGCCAGCTCCCTCACTGGGGGAGCGGGAGGTTGGGGCGAGCAGTACTTC. This codes for CASSLTGGAGGWGEQYF.

The chain joins TRBV19 to TRBJ1-1, with D unresolved. The CDR3 is 14 residues long. Germline V CDR1 and CDR2: LNHDA, SQIVND (reference sequence). Deletions cut 7 bases from V and 5 bases from J, with 17 bases between. CDR3 protein: CASTPVSIWTEAFF. The CDR3 bases are TGTGCCAGTACCCCGGTTAGTATTTGGACTGAAGCTTTCTTT.

The chain is built from TRBV28 and TRBJ2-7, with a tentative D call TRBD1 (5 bases). CDR1 MDHEN and CDR2 SYDVKM come from the germline V gene. The CDR3 runs to 15 residues. The ends were cut back, 4 bases at V and 2 bases at J, with 15 bases in the middle. In nucleotides, the CDR3 is TGTGCCAGCAGTTCTGCAGGGTTTGTGGCCTACGAGCAGTACTTC. It codes for CASSSAGFVAYEQYF. Full variable domain (remainder filled in from reference TRBV28 and TRBJ2-7): DVKVTQSSRYLVKRTGEKVFLECVQDMDHENMFWYRQDPGLGLRLIYFSYDVKMKEKGDIPEGYSVSREKKERFSLILESASTNQTSMYLCASSSAGFVAYEQYFGPGTRLTVT.

The chain couples TRBV2 to TRBJ1-5; 7 nucleotides agree with TRBD1. Trimming removed 11 bases from V and 0 bases from J; junction bases left unmatched: 7. This CDR3 region has 14 residues. Germline V gene lookup returns CDR1 SNHLY and CDR2 FYNNEI. In DNA form, the CDR3 reads TGTGCCTCAAGGACAGGTAATAGCAATCAGCCCCAGCATTTT. It yields the protein CASRTGNSNQPQHF.

The chain uses TRBV24-1 and TRBJ1-2, with 9 bases identical to TRBD1. Trimming removed 7 bases from V and 3 bases from J; junction bases left unmatched: 2. The CDR3 length is 13 residues. Germline V gives CDR1 KGHDR, CDR2 SFDVKD. CDR3 DNA: TGTGCCACCAGCCGGGACAGGGACTATGGCTACACCTTC. Protein product: CATSRDRDYGYTF.

This clone occurred a few times. The chain combines TRBV7-2 with TRBJ2-5, with D possibly matching TRBD1 (5 bases). This CDR3 is built from 12 residues. V dropped 4 bases and J dropped 7 bases, with 10 bases sitting between them. Looked up from germline, CDR1 is SGHTA and CDR2 is FQGNSA. CDR3 region: CASSSTGVTQYF. The CDR3 coding sequence is TGTGCCAGCAGCTCCACAGGAGTGACCCAGTACTTC.

The chain combines TRBV3-1 (or the pseudogene TRBV3-2) with TRBJ1-4; a weak D match, TRBD1 (5 bases). The CDR3 is 14 residues long. The germline V and J ends were trimmed by 10 bases and 6 bases, with 18 bases remaining between them. The V gene's germline CDR1 is LGHDT and CDR2 YNNKEL (reference sequence). The CDR3 DNA reads as TGTGCCACCTTAAGACGGGGGAAGTATGAAAAACTGTTTTTT. Translation gives CATLRRGKYEKLFF.

The V and J genes are TRBV5-1 and TRBJ2-7; D is possibly TRBD2 (7 bases). Trimming left V 4 bases short and J 1 base short, with 27 bases between. CDR3 length equals 19 residues. Germline-derived CDR1 and CDR2 are SGHRS and YFSETQ. The CDR3 protein is CASSKNVNPTGRESYEQYF. The DNA of the CDR3 is TGCGCCAGCAGCAAAAACGTAAACCCCACAGGGAGGGAATCCTACGAGCAGTACTTC.

In its sample, this clone was seen once. This chain connects TRBV6-5 to TRBJ1-1; no firm D call. With 1 base removed from V and 1 base from J, the gap between germline ends came to 7 bases. This CDR3 is built from 14 residues. In germline, CDR1 is MNHEY, CDR2 SVGAGI. CDR3 amino acids: CASSYYRQNTEAFF. The CDR3 DNA reads TGTGCCAGCAGTTACTATAGACAGAACACTGAAGCTTTCTTT.

The chain is built from TRBV10-1 and TRBJ1-1; D is uncertain. Germline V gene lookup returns CDR1 WNHNN and CDR2 SYGVQD (reference sequence). Trimming left V 0 bases short and J 12 bases short, with 11 bases between. CDR3 size: 12 residues. CDR3 DNA sequence: TGCGCCAGCAGTGAGTCAGGAGGGAAACCTTTCTTT. It yields the protein CASSESGGKPFF.

CDR3 sequence reads: CASSATQGIRGYTF. The DNA of the CDR3 is TGTGCCAGCAGTGCGACACAGGGGATACGGGGCTACACCTTC. The chain recombines TRBV27 with TRBJ1-2; 7 bases line up with TRBD1. This CDR3 spans 14 amino acids. Germline V gives CDR1 MNHEY, CDR2 SMNVEV (reference sequence). The J segment lost 8 bases and the V segment lost 5 bases, leaving 11 bases of the junction unmatched.

The chain links TRBV5-1 to TRBJ2-5, with D possibly TRBD2 on 5 matching bases. CDR1 and CDR2 from the germline V gene are SGHRS and YFSETQ. CDR3 length equals 15 residues. V lost 0 bases to trimming and J lost 5 bases, with 14 bases between them. For the CDR3, the DNA is TGCGCCAGCAGCTTGGCCGGACTCCCCGGGGAGACCCAGTACTTC. Its protein is CASSLAGLPGETQYF.

The chain joins TRBV5-1 to TRBJ1-3; 9 nucleotides line up with TRBD1. The CDR3 is made up of 16 amino acids. CDR1 SGHRS and CDR2 YFSETQ come from the germline V gene. Trimming removed 0 bases from V and 4 bases from J; junction bases left unmatched: 5. The CDR3 nucleotides read TGCGCCAGCAGCTTGGCGGGACAGGGTCGAGGAAACACCATATATTTT. Its translation is CASSLAGQGRGNTIYF. Variable domain in full (rest from reference TRBV5-1 and TRBJ1-3): KAGVTQTPRYLIKTRGQQVTLSCSPISGHRSVSWYQQTPGQGLQFLFEYFSETQRNKGNFPGRFSGRQFSNSRSEMNVSTLELGDSALYLCASSLAGQGRGNTIYFGEGSWLTVV.

This clone was counted a few times. The gene calls are TRBV7-8 and TRBJ2-6, with D unresolved. Germline assignment: CDR1 SGHVS and CDR2 FQNEAQ. V lost 5 bases and J lost 0, with 14 bases in between. The CDR3 spans 17 residues. CDR3 coding DNA: TGTGCCAGCAGCGCAGTTGGCCTCGACTCTGGGGCCAACGTCCTGACTTTC. Protein sequence: CASSAVGLDSGANVLTF.

This rearrangement joins TRBV18 to TRBJ2-7; 9 positions match TRBD1. This CDR3 is built from 15 residues. The ends lost 3 bases at V and 0 bases at J; junction bases unmatched: 3. Germline V lookup: CDR1 KGHSH, CDR2 LQKENI. In nucleotides, the CDR3 is TGTGCCAGCTCACCGACGGGACAGGGCTCCTACGAGCAGTACTTC. Amino acids: CASSPTGQGSYEQYF.

Notes on this clone: The sample holds other DNA sequences that translate to the same CDR3. V usage is TRBV5-1 and J usage is TRBJ2-7; D may be TRBD1 (5 bases). The ends were cut back, 4 bases at V and 3 bases at J, with 8 bases in the middle. This CDR3 spans 12 amino acids. Germline V gives CDR1 SGHRS, CDR2 YFSETQ. This CDR3 is CASSRDSYEQYF. CDR3 DNA: TGCGCCAGCAGCCGTGACAGCTACGAGCAGTACTTC. The entire variable domain, with the rest obtained from reference TRBV5-1 and TRBJ2-7, is as follows: KAGVTQTPRYLIKTRGQQVTLSCSPISGHRSVSWYQQTPGQGLQFLFEYFSETQRNKGNFPGRFSGRQFSNSRSEMNVSTLELGDSALYLCASSRDSYEQYFGPGTRLTVT.

A note on this clone: The sample contains more than one DNA sequence encoding this CDR3. The V gene is TRBV9, the J gene TRBJ2-1, with D perhaps TRBD2 (5 bases). CDR1 and CDR2 from the germline V gene are SGDLS and YYNGEE. Trimming took off 0 bases at V and 10 bases at J, with 8 bases between the two ends. This CDR3 is built from 12 residues. The CDR3 region has the DNA TGTGCCAGCAGCGTAGGCGGCGGGGAGCAGTTCTTC. Translating gives CASSVGGGEQFF.

This clone was detected once. V and J are TRBV10-3 and TRBJ2-7; perhaps TRBD2 as D (6 bases). CDR3 length: 14 residues. Trimming left V 5 bases short and J 0 bases short, with 11 bases between. The germline CDR1 and CDR2 sequences are ENHRY and SYGVKD. CDR3 residues: CAISTGLLSYEQYF. The DNA for the CDR3 is TGTGCCATCAGTACGGGACTGCTCTCCTACGAGCAGTACTTC.

The V gene is TRBV7-2, the J gene TRBJ1-4, with D perhaps TRBD1 (6 bases). The germline V gene encodes CDR1 SGHTA and CDR2 FQGNSA. Trimming shortened V by 2 bases and J by 5 bases, and 15 bases separated the two germline ends. CDR3 size: 16 residues. The CDR3 loop reads CASSLTAGTRNEKLFF. CDR3 in DNA: TGTGCCAGCAGCTTAACCGCCGGGACAAGAAATGAAAAACTGTTTTTT.

V is TRBV4-3 and J is TRBJ1-6; no firm D call. The CDR3 runs 14 residues. The V and J ends lost 6 bases and 7 bases respectively, with 13 bases between them. The V gene's germline CDR1 is LGHNA and CDR2 YSLEER. CDR3 amino acids: CASREGRANSPLHF. The DNA of the CDR3 is TGCGCCAGCAGGGAGGGTAGGGCGAATTCACCCCTCCACTTT.

The chain combines TRBV7-2 with TRBJ2-7; a weak D match, TRBD2 (6 bases). The CDR3 length is 15 residues. Germline-derived CDR1 and CDR2 are SGHTA and FQGNSA. Deletions cut 0 bases from V and 0 bases from J, with 9 bases between. The CDR3 nucleotides read TGTGCCAGCAGCTTAGCGGGGAGGAGCTCCTACGAGCAGTACTTC. Amino acids: CASSLAGRSSYEQYF.